This entry is about one T cell receptor (beta chain). This specimen belongs to a study of cytomegalovirus exposure and HLA in healthy donors. Healthy bone marrow donors formed the donor group. In the PCR, 60 Vbeta and 13 Jbeta primers were used. Sequencing used immunoSEQ multiplex PCR; TCRdb keeps in-frame clones, though not all of them. The sample includes 60,000 to 70,000 clones, more than 60% of them seen just once. With 5 bases clipped from V and 0 bases from J, the junction kept 10 bases outside the gene matches. Germline-derived CDR1 and CDR2 are ENHRY and SYGVKD. The CDR3 extends over 16 amino acids.

The sequenced material came from PBMCs. This chain joins TRBV10-3 and TRBJ2-7; 7 positions match TRBD1. This clonotype originated in a male donor in good health and CMV-seropositive. CDR3 nucleotides: TGTGCCATCAGTATACAGGGGCCCCTAAGCTCCTACGAGCAGTACTTC. Its protein is CAISIQGPLSSYEQYF.